This paragraph reports one T cell receptor (beta chain). Its target is not known. The treatment was: oral pan-JAK inhibitor, 5-10 mg twice daily. Punch biopsies of lesional scalp, plus peripheral blood, were taken from alopecia areata patients. These data belong to a study of CD8+ T cells in alopecia areata. Broader study findings: Many expanded lesional clones stayed in scalp and blood while on tofacitinib.

Extracted RNA was reverse transcribed into cDNA, the sequencing template. Generated by immunoSEQ multiplex PCR, the TCRdb table keeps only in-frame clones and is missing some. The table lists about 190,000 clones, 50% to 60% of them singletons, with approximately 0.7% in the top ten. This CDR3 comprises 15 residues. Per the germline V gene, CDR1 is GTSNPN and CDR2 is SVGIG (reference sequence). Between the trimmed V and J ends, which lost 8 bases and 1 base, there was a span of 18 bases. This clonotype originated in a human donor with alopecia areata. The material sequenced was CD4+ T cells sorted from blood, taken at week 4, from a patient treated with tofacitinib. The rearrangement uses TRBV30 and TRBJ1-5, with D unclear. CDR3 sequence (DNA): TGTGCCCCATCCGGGCCCCCTCCCAGCAATCAGCCCCAGCATTTT. Translating gives CAPSGPPPSNQPQHF.